This entry lists 9 T cell receptor beta chains sequenced from one sample in a study of blood T cells in healthy people across ages. PCR was performed a second time for about 6 to 11 cycles using a sample-barcoded 5' primer and a J-beta primer mix. TCRdb re-called the 5' RACE reads with MiXCR, one entry per CDR3 protein. Of almost 1 million distinct CDR3 sequences in the sample, roughly 47% were seen once. Sequencing was carried out using blood. The source of these receptors is a woman in her fifties or sixties in good health.

The chain uses TRBV20-1 and TRBJ2-1, with D unclear. Trimming removed 3 bases at V and 2 bases at J, with 11 bases between. This CDR3 is built from 14 residues. Germline V lookup: CDR1 DFQATT, CDR2 SNEGSKA (reference sequence). CDR3 residues: CSARALGTYNEQFF. CDR3 nucleotides: TGCAGTGCTAGGGCGTTAGGGACCTACAATGAGCAGTTCTTC.

This clonotype was observed many times. J is TRBJ2-7 and V is TRBV20-1; 11 nucleotides line up with TRBD2. The CDR3 has 14 residues. V was pared by 3 bases and J by 3 bases, with 4 bases of the junction left unmatched. CDR1 is DFQATT, CDR2 SNEGSKA, per germline (reference sequence). CDR3 sequence reads: CSARGLAEGYEQYF. The CDR3 nucleotides are TGCAGTGCTAGGGGACTAGCGGAGGGCTACGAGCAGTACTTC.

The J gene is TRBJ2-1, the V gene TRBV7-2, with 8 bases fitting TRBD1. The J call may not be correct, given that the DNA end is closer to TRBJ2-7. Germline assignment: CDR1 SGHTA and CDR2 FQGNSA. CDR3 length: 17 residues. CDR3 DNA: TGTGCCAGCAGCGGAGGCGCCGGCAGGGGGCATTACAATGAGCAGTACTTC. The encoded protein is CASSGGAGRGHYNEQYF.

This chain joins TRBV15 and TRBJ1-4; 7 nucleotides align to TRBD1. Germline-derived CDR1 and CDR2 are LNHNV and YYDKDF (reference sequence). This CDR3 contains 16 residues. Trimming cost V 7 bases and J 11 bases; bases outside gene matches: 19. The CDR3 coding sequence is TGTGCCACCAACAGGCAGAACCGGGACAGCTCCAGGAAACTGTTTTTT. Translation: CATNRQNRDSSRKLFF.

The V call is TRBV7-2, the J call TRBJ2-3; weak D call: TRBD2 (6 bases). Germline V lookup: CDR1 SGHTA, CDR2 FQGNSA. Deletions cut 6 bases from V and 0 bases from J, with 13 bases between. The CDR3 totals 15 residues. The CDR3 region is CASRVSGASTDTQYF. CDR3 nucleotides: TGTGCCAGCAGGGTTAGCGGAGCTAGCACAGATACGCAGTATTTT.

The chain is built from TRBV12-3 or TRBV12-4 and TRBJ2-7; D remains unclear. With 3 bases removed from V and 1 base from J, the gap between germline ends came to 10 bases. The CDR3 consists of 14 residues. DNA for the CDR3: TGTGCCAGCAGTTTTTCTCGTACATCCTACGAGCAGTACTTC. As protein: CASSFSRTSYEQYF.

This clonotype has just a few counts. The chain carries TRBV27 and TRBJ1-2; D is unclear. The ends were cut back, 5 bases at V and 0 bases at J, with 7 bases in the middle. The germline CDR1 and CDR2 sequences are MNHEY and SMNVEV (reference sequence). The CDR3 has 13 amino acids. Written as DNA, the CDR3 is TGTGCCAGCAGTCTCCAGCCTAACTATGGCTACACCTTC. It encodes CASSLQPNYGYTF.

This clonotype appeared a few times. The rearrangement links TRBV28 to TRBJ2-5; D is ambiguous. The DNA matches TRBJ2-7 better at its end, which makes the J call doubtful. From germline, CDR1 is MDHEN and CDR2 SYDVKM. This CDR3 comprises 12 residues. This CDR3 reads CAVTGHSYEQYF. The CDR3 DNA reads as TGTGCCGTCACCGGGCACTCATACGAGCAGTACTTC.

This chain links TRBV12-3 or TRBV12-4 with TRBJ2-3, with 11 bases that match TRBD1. V dropped 6 bases and J dropped 5; count of bases not matched to a gene: 7. The CDR3 covers 15 residues. The CDR3 is CASSLDRGHQDTQYF. The CDR3 DNA sequence: TGTGCCAGCAGCCTGGACAGGGGGCATCAAGATACGCAGTATTTT.